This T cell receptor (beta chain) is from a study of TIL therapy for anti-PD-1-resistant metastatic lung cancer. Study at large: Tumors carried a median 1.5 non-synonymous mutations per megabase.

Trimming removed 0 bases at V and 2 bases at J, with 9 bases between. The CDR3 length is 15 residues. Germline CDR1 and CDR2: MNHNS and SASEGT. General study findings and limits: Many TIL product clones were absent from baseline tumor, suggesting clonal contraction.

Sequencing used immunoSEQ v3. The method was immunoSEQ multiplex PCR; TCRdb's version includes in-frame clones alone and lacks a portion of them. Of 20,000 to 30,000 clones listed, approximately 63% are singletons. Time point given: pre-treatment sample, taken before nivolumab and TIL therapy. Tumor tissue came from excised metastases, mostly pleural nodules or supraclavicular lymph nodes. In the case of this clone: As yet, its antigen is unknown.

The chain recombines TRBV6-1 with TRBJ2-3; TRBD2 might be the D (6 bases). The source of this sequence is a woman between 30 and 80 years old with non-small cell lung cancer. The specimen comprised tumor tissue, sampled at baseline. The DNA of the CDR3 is TGTGCCAGCAGTGAAGCGGGGGAGGACACAGATACGCAGTATTTT. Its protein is CASSEAGEDTDTQYF.